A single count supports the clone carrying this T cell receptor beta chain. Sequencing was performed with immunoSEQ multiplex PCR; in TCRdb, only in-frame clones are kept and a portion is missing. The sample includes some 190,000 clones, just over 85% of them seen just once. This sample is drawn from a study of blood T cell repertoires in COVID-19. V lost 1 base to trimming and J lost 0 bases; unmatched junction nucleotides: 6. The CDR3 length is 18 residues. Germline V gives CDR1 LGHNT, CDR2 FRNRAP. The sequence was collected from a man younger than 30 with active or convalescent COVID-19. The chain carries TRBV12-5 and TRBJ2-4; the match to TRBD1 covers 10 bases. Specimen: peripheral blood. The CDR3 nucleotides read TGTGCTAGTGGTTTGGGGGACAGGGGAACCTCAGCCAAAAACATTCAGTACTTC. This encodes CASGLGDRGTSAKNIQYF.